These 14 T cell receptor beta chains came from one sample sequenced in a study of CD8 T cells in ankylosing spondylitis. Each CDR3 protein is one row after TCRdb ran MiXCR on the 5' RACE reads. The data hold about 350,000 distinct CDR3 sequences, with 20% observed a single time. Sequenced: blood, either unsorted or a sorted T cell fraction (not recorded which). These receptors all stem from a male donor with ankylosing spondylitis or in good health (not recorded which).

This chain joins TRBV3-1 and TRBJ2-2; a weak D match, TRBD1 (5 bases). Trimming removed 7 bases from V and 1 base from J, with 7 bases in between. The CDR3 is made up of 13 amino acids. Germline CDR1 reads LGHDT; CDR2 reads YNNKEL (reference sequence). The CDR3 region is CASIDRNTGELFF. The CDR3 region has the DNA TGTGCCAGCATCGACAGGAACACCGGGGAGCTGTTTTTT. The variable domain in full, with the rest retrieved from reference TRBV3-1 and TRBJ2-2, is DTAVSQTPKYLVTQMGNDKSIKCEQNLGHDTMYWYKQDSKKFLKIMFSYNNKELIINETVPNRFSPKSPDKAHLNLHINSLELGDSAVYFCASIDRNTGELFFGEGSRLTVL.

This clonotype was seen a few times. The genes are TRBV7-2 and TRBJ2-2; maybe TRBD1 (6 bases). V lost 5 bases to trimming and J lost 7 bases, with 14 bases between them. Germline V gives CDR1 SGHTA, CDR2 FQGNSA. CDR3 length equals 14 residues. The CDR3 spells CASSHLGGLGELFF. The CDR3 DNA is TGTGCCAGCAGCCACCTTGGGGGCCTCGGGGAGCTGTTTTTT. The whole variable domain, filled in from reference TRBV7-2 and TRBJ2-2, reads GAGVSQSPSNKVTEKGKDVELRCDPISGHTALYWYRQSLGQGLEFLIYFQGNSAPDKSGLPSDRFSAERTGGSVSTLTIQRTQQEDSAVYLCASSHLGGLGELFFGEGSRLTVL.

V is TRBV2 and J is TRBJ1-1; D gene ambiguous. This CDR3 contains 11 residues. The germline V gene encodes CDR1 SNHLY and CDR2 FYNNEI. V lost 4 bases to trimming and J lost 7 bases, with 7 bases between them. The CDR3 region has the DNA TGTGCCAGCAGTGGGTCAGGTGAAGCTTTCTTT. This codes for CASSGSGEAFF.

The gene calls are TRBV4-1 and TRBJ1-2, with 8 bases aligning to TRBD1. CDR1 MGHRA and CDR2 YSYEKL come from the germline V gene. The CDR3 extends over 17 amino acids. The ends lost 4 bases at V and 4 bases at J; junction bases unmatched: 14. The CDR3 region is CASSRTPGTGAVYGYTF. In DNA form, the CDR3 reads TGCGCCAGCAGCCGTACTCCCGGGACAGGAGCCGTCTATGGCTACACCTTC.

This clonotype has just a few counts. Here the CDR3 DNA reads TGCAGTGCTAGAGTAGGAGGGATTCAGGAAAAACTGTTTTTT. Amino acids: CSARVGGIQEKLFF. V and J are TRBV20-1 and TRBJ1-4; D gene uncertain. The CDR3 has 14 amino acids. The germline V and J ends were trimmed by 1 base and 8 bases, with 14 bases remaining between them. CDR1 is DFQATT and CDR2 is SNEGSKA in the germline V gene (reference sequence).

The chain couples TRBV10-3 to TRBJ2-5, with a possible D match to TRBD2 (5 bases). V lost 3 bases and J lost 2, with 19 bases in between. This CDR3 comprises 17 residues. CDR1 ENHRY and CDR2 SYGVKD come from the germline V gene. The CDR3 DNA follows: TGTGCCATCAGTGAAGACCCGGGAAGCCAGATTCAAGAGACCCAGTACTTC. Protein sequence: CAISEDPGSQIQETQYF.

This clonotype was seen more than once but under ten times. This rearrangement joins TRBV3-1 to TRBJ2-7, with 12 bases fitting TRBD2. J was trimmed by 3 bases and V by 3 bases; bases with no gene match: 6. CDR1 is LGHDT, CDR2 YNNKEL, per germline (reference sequence). There are 16 residues in the CDR3. The CDR3 loop is CASSHGLAGRNYEQYF. The CDR3 DNA sequence: TGTGCCAGCAGCCATGGACTAGCGGGGAGAAACTACGAGCAGTACTTC.

The rearrangement uses TRBV3-1 and TRBJ2-5, with a possible D match to TRBD1 (6 bases). The CDR3 runs 15 residues. The germline CDR1 and CDR2 sequences are LGHDT and YNNKEL (reference sequence). Trimming removed 1 base at V and 4 bases at J, with 13 bases between. The CDR3 reads CASSQGSGERETQYF. The CDR3 nucleotides read TGTGCCAGCAGCCAAGGATCAGGGGAACGAGAGACCCAGTACTTC.

This clonotype has just a few counts. The chain is built from TRBV2 and TRBJ2-1; no reliable D call. Per germline, CDR1 SNHLY and CDR2 FYNNEI. CDR3 length: 15 amino acids. V was pared by 3 bases and J by 0 bases, with 9 bases between. CDR3 protein: CASSDFPSSYNEQFF. CDR3 sequence (DNA): TGTGCCAGCAGTGATTTCCCCAGCTCCTACAATGAGCAGTTCTTC.

This clonotype was detected a few times. The chain employs TRBV11-2 and TRBJ1-6; D is possibly TRBD1 (5 bases). Trimming removed 3 bases from V and 9 bases from J, with 15 bases in between. The germline V gene encodes CDR1 SGHAT and CDR2 FQNNGV. This CDR3 is 15 amino acids long. CDR3 loop: CASSFGRVRGSPLHF. DNA for the CDR3: TGTGCCAGCAGCTTTGGCAGGGTTAGAGGTTCACCCCTCCACTTT.

This clonotype was detected a few times. The J gene is TRBJ2-1, the V gene TRBV20-1, with 7 bases that match TRBD2. V dropped 8 bases and J dropped 7; count of bases not matched to a gene: 11. This CDR3 is built from 13 residues. Germline V lookup: CDR1 DFQATT, CDR2 SNEGSKA (reference sequence). For the CDR3, the DNA is TGCAGTCCGAGGGGAGCGGGGAGGAATGAGCAGTTCTTC. Protein: CSPRGAGRNEQFF.

The sample holds a few counts of this clonotype. The chain recombines TRBV5-6 with TRBJ2-3, with 8 positions matching TRBD2. Looked up from germline, CDR1 is SGHDT and CDR2 is YYEEEE. With V trimmed by 2 bases and J by 2 bases, 4 bases remained unmatched. The length of the CDR3 is 15 residues. The CDR3 sequence: CASSFMTSDTDTQYF. The DNA of the CDR3 is TGTGCCAGCAGCTTCATGACTAGCGACACAGATACGCAGTATTTT.

This clonotype has a handful of counts. V and J are TRBV2 and TRBJ2-2; 7 bases agree with TRBD1. The CDR3 is 14 amino acids. Germline-derived CDR1 and CDR2 are SNHLY and FYNNEI. Trimming at V came to 6 bases and at J to 4 bases, leaving 5 bases not matched to a gene. CDR3 DNA: TGTGCCAGCAGAAAGGACAGGCCCACCGGGGAGCTGTTTTTT. Translated: CASRKDRPTGELFF. Full variable domain (rest looked up from reference TRBV2 and TRBJ2-2): EPEVTQTPSHQVTQMGQEVILRCVPISNHLYFYWYRQILGQKVEFLVSFYNNEISEKSEIFDDQFSVERPDGSNFTLKIRSTKLEDSAMYFCASRKDRPTGELFFGEGSRLTVL.

The J gene is TRBJ2-7, the V gene TRBV12-3 or TRBV12-4, with D possibly being TRBD2 (6 bases). The CDR3 has 14 amino acids. The V end was cut by 7 bases, the J end by 9 bases, with 22 bases between. This CDR3 reads CASTTSNGGEGQYF. The CDR3 nucleotides read TGTGCCAGCACGACCTCGAATGGCGGGGAAGGGCAGTACTTC.